This TCR beta chain stems from a study of CD4+ T cells in melanoma. Study-wide results and caveats: Neoantigen-specific CD4+ T cells in melanoma reportedly had diverse differentiation states. A reported correlation linked neoantigen-specific CD4+ T cells to CD8+, macrophage and B cell function.

CDR1 and CDR2 (germline): MNHEY, SVGAGI. This CDR3 has 15 amino acids. The ends were cut back, 6 bases at V and 3 bases at J, with 18 bases in the middle. Note on this clone: Its specificity is not known.

Assay used: immunoSEQ multiplex PCR; TCRdb lists only in-frame clones, some missing. Of about 140,000 clones in the sample, about 90% were seen once. The receptor was derived from a human donor with melanoma. The rearrangement joins TRBV6-5 to TRBJ2-7, with D perhaps assigned TRBD1 or TRBD2 (5 bases each). The CDR3 region is CASRPRLLGVYEQYF. CDR3 nucleotide sequence: TGTGCCAGCAGACCCCGACTTTTGGGGGTCTACGAGCAGTACTTC.